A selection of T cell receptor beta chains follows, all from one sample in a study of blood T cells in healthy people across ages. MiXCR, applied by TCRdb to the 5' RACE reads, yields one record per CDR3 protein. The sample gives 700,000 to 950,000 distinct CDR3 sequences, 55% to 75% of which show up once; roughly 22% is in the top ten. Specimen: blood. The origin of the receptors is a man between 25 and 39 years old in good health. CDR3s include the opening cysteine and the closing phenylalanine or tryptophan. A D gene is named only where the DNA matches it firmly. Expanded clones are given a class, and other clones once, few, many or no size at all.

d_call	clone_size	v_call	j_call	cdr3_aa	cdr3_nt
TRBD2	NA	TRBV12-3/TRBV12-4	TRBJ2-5	CASSLRSGVGETQYF	TGTGCCAGCAGTCTACGTAGCGGGGTGGGAGAGACCCAGTACTTC
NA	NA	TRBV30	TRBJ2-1	CAWSITNTGLDNEQFF	TGTGCCTGGAGTATCACCAACACCGGATTGGACAATGAGCAGTTCTTC
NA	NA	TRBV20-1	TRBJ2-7	CSARAGGSSYEQYF	TGCAGTGCTAGAGCAGGCGGTTCCTCCTACGAGCAGTACTTC
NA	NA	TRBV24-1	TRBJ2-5	CATMSSGKGVQETQYF	TGTGCCACCATGAGTTCCGGGAAAGGGGTTCAAGAGACCCAGTACTTC
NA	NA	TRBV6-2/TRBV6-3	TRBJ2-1	CASSYPRGSSYNEQFF	TGTGCCAGCAGTTATCCCCGCGGCAGCTCCTACAATGAGCAGTTCTTC
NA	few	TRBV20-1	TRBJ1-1	CSARVGTGNTEAFF	TGCAGTGCTAGGGTTGGGACGGGGAACACTGAAGCTTTCTTT
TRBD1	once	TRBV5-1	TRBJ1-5	CASSEQGQYNQPQHF	TGCGCCAGCAGTGAACAGGGACAGTACAATCAGCCCCAGCATTTT
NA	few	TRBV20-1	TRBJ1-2	CSARDRDFNYGYTF	TGCAGTGCTAGAGACAGGGACTTCAACTATGGCTACACCTTC
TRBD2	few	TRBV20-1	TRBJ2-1	CSAILAGGPGEQFF	TGCAGTGCCATCCTAGCGGGAGGGCCGGGTGAGCAGTTCTTC
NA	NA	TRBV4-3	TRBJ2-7	CASSQGEGDSYEQYF	TGCGCCAGCAGCCAGGGGGAAGGGGACTCCTACGAGCAGTACTTC
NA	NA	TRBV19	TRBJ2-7	CASTHEQYF	TGTGCCAGTACTCACGAGCAGTACTTC
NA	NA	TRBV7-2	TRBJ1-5	CASSLMRNQPQHF	TGTGCCAGCAGCTTAATGAGAAATCAGCCCCAGCATTTT
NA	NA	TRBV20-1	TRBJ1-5	CSAGPVGQPQHF	TGCAGTGCTGGACCGGTGGGACAGCCCCAGCATTTT
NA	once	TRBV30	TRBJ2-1	CASFGTFSYNEQFF	TGTGCCTCCTTCGGGACTTTCTCCTACAATGAGCAGTTCTTC
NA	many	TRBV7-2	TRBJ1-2	CASSPYREGADGYTF	TGTGCCAGCAGCCCCTACCGAGAGGGCGCCGATGGCTACACCTTC
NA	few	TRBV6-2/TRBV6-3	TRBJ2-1	CASNLRRYNNEQFF	TGTGCCAGTAACCTCCGGAGGTATAACAATGAGCAGTTCTTC
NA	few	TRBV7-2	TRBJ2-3	CASSSGGFWTDTQYF	TGTGCCAGCAGCTCTGGAGGATTTTGGACAGATACGCAGTATTTT
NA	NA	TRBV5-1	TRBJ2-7	CASSLGTGGTVGYEQYF	TGCGCCAGCAGCTTGGGTACCGGAGGGACAGTCGGATACGAGCAGTACTTC
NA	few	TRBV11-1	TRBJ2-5	CASSVRQPRETQYF	TGTGCCAGCAGCGTCCGACAGCCCCGAGAGACCCAGTACTTC
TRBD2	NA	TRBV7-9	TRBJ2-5	CASSLAATGRAVETQYF	TGTGCCAGCAGCTTAGCGGCTACCGGGAGGGCAGTAGAGACCCAGTACTTC
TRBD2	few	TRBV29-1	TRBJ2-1	CSVDPYIAGGNNEQFF	TGCAGCGTTGACCCCTATATAGCGGGGGGTAACAATGAGCAGTTCTTC
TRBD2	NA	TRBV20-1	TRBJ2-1	CSATPGTSGRRNEQFF	TGCAGTGCTACCCCCGGGACTAGCGGGAGAAGGAATGAGCAGTTCTTC
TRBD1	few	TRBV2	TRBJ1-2	CATSGTGGGYTF	TGTGCCACCTCAGGGACAGGCGGGGGCTACACCTTC
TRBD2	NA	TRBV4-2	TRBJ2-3	CASSPGGRGETDTQYF	TGTGCCAGCAGCCCTGGTGGGCGGGGGGAGACAGATACGCAGTATTTT
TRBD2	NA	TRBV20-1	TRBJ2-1	CSASGTRAGNEQFF	TGCAGTGCCTCCGGGACTAGGGCCGGAAATGAGCAGTTCTTC
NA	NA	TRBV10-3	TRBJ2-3	CAISLRGGGTDAQYF	TGTGCCATCAGCCTCAGGGGGGGAGGCACAGATGCGCAGTATTTT
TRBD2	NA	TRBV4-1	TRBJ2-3	CASSQDQRGARVGDTQYF	TGCGCCAGCAGCCAAGACCAGCGGGGGGCCCGGGTTGGTGATACGCAGTATTTT
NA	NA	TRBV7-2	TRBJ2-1	CASSLAGTLSSYNEQFF	TGTGCCAGCAGCTTAGCGGGGACTCTCAGCTCCTACAATGAGCAGTTCTTC
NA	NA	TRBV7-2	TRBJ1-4	CASSKQATNEKLFF	TGTGCCAGCAGCAAGCAAGCAACTAATGAAAAACTGTTTTTT
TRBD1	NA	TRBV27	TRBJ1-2	CASSWAGGGGYTF	TGTGCCAGCAGTTGGGCAGGGGGCGGTGGCTACACCTTC
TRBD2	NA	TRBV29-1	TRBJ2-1	CSARTELLDSGSVDEQFF	TGCAGCGCGCGGACTGAGCTTCTGGATAGCGGGAGCGTTGATGAGCAGTTCTTC
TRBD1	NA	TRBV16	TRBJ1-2	CASSRTGTGFFYGCTF	TGTGCCAGCAGCCGGACCGGGACAGGGTTTTTCTATGGCTGCACCTTC
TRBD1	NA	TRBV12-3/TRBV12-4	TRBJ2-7	CASSAADRVSYEQYF	TGTGCCAGCAGTGCCGCAGACAGGGTCTCCTACGAGCAGTACTTC
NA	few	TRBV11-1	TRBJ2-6	CASSWAGTRTAGANVLTF	TGTGCCAGCAGTTGGGCCGGGACAAGGACCGCTGGGGCCAACGTCCTGACTTTC
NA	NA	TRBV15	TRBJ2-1	CATSRDRSGSEQFF	TGTGCCACCAGCAGAGATAGGAGTGGTAGTGAACAGTTCTTC
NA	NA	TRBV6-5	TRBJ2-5	CASRRLSGQETQYF	TGTGCCAGCCGCCGACTGAGCGGGCAAGAGACCCAGTACTTC
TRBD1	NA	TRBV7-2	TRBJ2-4	CASSPRGTGEDIQYF	TGTGCCAGCAGCCCTAGGGGGACAGGGGAGGACATTCAGTACTTC
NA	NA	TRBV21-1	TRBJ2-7	CASSGRTEHEQYF	TGTGCCAGCAGCGGACGGACGGAGCACGAGCAGTACTTC
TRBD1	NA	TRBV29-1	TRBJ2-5	CSVERTGDGQYF	TGCAGCGTTGAGAGGACAGGGGATGGTCAGTACTTC
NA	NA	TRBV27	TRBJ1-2	CASSYDSLFSYGYTF	TGTGCCAGCAGCTACGACAGCCTGTTTTCGTATGGCTACACCTTC
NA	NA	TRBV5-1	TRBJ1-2	CASSLAPGGNGYTF	TGCGCCAGCAGCTTGGCGCCTGGCGGAAATGGCTACACCTTC
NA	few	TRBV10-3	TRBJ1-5	CAISDPQGNQPQHF	TGTGCCATCAGTGACCCCCAGGGCAATCAGCCCCAGCATTTT
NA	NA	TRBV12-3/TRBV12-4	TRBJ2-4	CASTEQGRDIQYF	TGTGCCAGCACGGAACAGGGGAGGGACATTCAGTACTTC
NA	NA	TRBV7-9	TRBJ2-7	CASSSIQGTYEQYF	TGTGCCAGCAGCTCCATACAGGGAACCTACGAGCAGTACTTC
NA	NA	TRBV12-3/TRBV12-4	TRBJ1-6	CATRQTYNSPLHF	TGTGCCACCCGCCAGACCTATAATTCACCCCTCCACTTT
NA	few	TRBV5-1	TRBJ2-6	CASSSSTGANVLTF	TGCGCCAGCAGCAGTTCTACTGGGGCCAACGTCCTGACTTTC
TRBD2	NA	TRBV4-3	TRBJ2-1	CASSPILESGSSYNEQFF	TGCGCCAGCAGCCCGATACTAGAGAGCGGGAGTTCCTACAATGAGCAGTTCTTC
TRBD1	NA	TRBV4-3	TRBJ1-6	CASSQGQGRDSPLHF	TGCGCCAGCAGCCAGGGACAGGGTAGGGATTCACCCCTCCACTTT
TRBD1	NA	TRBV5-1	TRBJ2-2	CASSLDGRGYTGELFF	TGCGCCAGCAGCTTGGATGGCAGGGGGTACACCGGGGAGCTGTTTTTT
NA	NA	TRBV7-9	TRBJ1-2	CASTGGSNYGYTF	TGTGCCAGCACCGGGGGATCTAACTATGGCTACACCTTC
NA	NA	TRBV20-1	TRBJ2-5	CSATTGHQETQYF	TGCAGTGCTACTACAGGTCACCAAGAGACTCAGTACTTC
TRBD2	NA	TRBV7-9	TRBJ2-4	CASSVAGGNKQYF	TGTGCCAGCAGTGTAGCGGGGGGTAACAAGCAGTACTTC
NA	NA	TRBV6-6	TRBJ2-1	CASRLAGAHNEQFF	TGTGCCAGCCGTCTTGCGGGGGCCCACAATGAGCAGTTCTTC
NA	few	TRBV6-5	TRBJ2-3	CASSYSPGFSADTQYF	TGTGCCAGCAGTTACTCGCCGGGGTTTAGTGCAGATACGCAGTATTTT
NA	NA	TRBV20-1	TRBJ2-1	CSATTGASAYNEQFF	TGCAGTGCAACGACCGGGGCTAGCGCCTACAATGAGCAGTTCTTC
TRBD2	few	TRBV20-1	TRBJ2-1	CSEKRGVTYNEQFF	TGCAGTGAAAAGCGGGGGGTAACCTACAATGAGCAGTTCTTC
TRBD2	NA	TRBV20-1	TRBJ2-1	CSANNPGLGVNEQFF	TGCAGTGCCAATAATCCGGGACTAGGCGTCAATGAGCAGTTCTTC